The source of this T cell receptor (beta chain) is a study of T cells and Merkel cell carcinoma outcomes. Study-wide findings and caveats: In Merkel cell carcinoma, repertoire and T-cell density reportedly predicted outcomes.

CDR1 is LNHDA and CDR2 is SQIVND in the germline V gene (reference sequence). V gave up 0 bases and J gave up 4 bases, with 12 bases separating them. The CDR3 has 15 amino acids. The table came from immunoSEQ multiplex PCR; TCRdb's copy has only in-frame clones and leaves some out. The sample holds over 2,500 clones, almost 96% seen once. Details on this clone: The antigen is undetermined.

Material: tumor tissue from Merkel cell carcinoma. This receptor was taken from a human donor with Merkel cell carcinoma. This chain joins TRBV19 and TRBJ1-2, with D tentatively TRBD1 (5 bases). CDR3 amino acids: CASSIDEDSFYGYTF. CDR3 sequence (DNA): TGTGCCAGTAGTATAGATGAAGACAGCTTCTATGGCTACACCTTC.